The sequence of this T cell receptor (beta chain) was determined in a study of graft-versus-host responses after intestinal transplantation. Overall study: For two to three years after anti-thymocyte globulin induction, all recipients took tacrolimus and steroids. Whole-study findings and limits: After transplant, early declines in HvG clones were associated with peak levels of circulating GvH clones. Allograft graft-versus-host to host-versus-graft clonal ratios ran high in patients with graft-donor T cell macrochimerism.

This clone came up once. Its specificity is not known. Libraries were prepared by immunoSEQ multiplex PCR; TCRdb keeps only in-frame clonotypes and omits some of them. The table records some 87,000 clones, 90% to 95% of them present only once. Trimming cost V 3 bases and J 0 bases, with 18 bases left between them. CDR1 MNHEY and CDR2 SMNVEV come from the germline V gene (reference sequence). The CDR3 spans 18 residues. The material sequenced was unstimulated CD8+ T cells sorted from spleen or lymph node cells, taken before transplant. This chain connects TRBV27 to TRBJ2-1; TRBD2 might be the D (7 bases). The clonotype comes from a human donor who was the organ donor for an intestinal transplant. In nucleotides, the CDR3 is TGTGCCAGCAGTTTCTTAGGGCGGGGGCGGAGCTCCTACAATGAGCAGTTCTTC. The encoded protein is CASSFLGRGRSSYNEQFF.